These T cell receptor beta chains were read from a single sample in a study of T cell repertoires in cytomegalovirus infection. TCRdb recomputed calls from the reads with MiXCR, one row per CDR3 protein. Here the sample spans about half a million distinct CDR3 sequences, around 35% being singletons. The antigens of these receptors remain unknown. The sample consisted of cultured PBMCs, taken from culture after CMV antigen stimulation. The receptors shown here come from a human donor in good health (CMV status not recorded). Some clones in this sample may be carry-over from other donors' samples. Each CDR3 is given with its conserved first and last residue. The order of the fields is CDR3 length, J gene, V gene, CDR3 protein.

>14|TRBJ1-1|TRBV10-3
CAISEGAGNTEAFF
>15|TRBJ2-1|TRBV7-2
CATRGGTGRGHEQFF
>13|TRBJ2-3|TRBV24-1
CATSDQLTDTQYF
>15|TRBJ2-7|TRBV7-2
CASSLGLAGVGEQYF
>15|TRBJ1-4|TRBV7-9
CASTQGDATNEKLFF
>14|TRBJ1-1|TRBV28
CASTHGLLNTEAFF
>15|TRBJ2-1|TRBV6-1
CASREDYRNYNEQFF
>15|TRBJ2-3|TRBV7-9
CASTPGRWNFDTQYF
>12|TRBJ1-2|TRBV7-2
CASSFGSYGYTF
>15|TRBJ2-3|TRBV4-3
CASSRQGINTDTQYF
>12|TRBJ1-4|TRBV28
CATDRGREKLFF
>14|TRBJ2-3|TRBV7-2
CASSLRAGKDTQYF
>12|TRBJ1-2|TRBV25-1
CASSRSAYGYTF
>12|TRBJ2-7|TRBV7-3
CASSSDGYEQYF
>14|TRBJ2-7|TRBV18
CASSLGTSRNEQYF
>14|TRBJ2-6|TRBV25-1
CASSHDGGANVLTF
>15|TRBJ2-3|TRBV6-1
CASSYLAASTDTQYF
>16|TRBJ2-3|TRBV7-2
CASSLSAGGGADTQYF
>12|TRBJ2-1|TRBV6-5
CASSAQGHEQFF
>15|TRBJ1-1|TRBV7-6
CASSLAPQGNTEAFF
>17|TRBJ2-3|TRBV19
CASSIPRRTPNTDTQYF
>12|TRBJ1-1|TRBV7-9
CASSVRGREAFF
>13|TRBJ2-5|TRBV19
CASIDPGAETQYF
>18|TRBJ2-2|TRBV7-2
CASSRGLAGGQVTGELFF
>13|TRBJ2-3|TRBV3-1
CASSPRRRDTQYF
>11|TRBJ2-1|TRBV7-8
CASSFDNEQFF
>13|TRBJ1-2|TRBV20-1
CSVRATSNYGYTF
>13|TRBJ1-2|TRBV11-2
CASRSRASYGYTF
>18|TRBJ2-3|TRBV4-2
CASSLGLAGVGGTDTQYF
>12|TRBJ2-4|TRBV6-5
CASGRSANIQYF
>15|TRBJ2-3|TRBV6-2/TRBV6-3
CASSYRGQRTDTQYF
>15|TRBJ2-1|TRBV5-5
CASSLRGTSGNEQFF
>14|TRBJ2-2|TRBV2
CASSTGPATGELFF
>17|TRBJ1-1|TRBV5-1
CASSLGVVSGPNTEAFF
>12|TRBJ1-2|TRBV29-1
CSVDSDGYGYTF
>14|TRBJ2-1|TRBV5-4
CASSLALAGARQFF
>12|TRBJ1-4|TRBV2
CASSVGREKLFF
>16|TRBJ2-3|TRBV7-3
CASSYPKEGFTDTQYF
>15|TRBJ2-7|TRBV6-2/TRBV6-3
CASRHPWASWYEQYF
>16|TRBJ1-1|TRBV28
CASSPRTGLGDTEAFF
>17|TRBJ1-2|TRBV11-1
CASSLFPTGGFRDGYTF
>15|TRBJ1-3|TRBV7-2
CASSRDRVSGNTIYF
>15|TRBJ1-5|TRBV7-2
CASSLQGQGAQPQHF
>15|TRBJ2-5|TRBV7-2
CASSLAPGIQETQYF
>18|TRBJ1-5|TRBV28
CASETTGSFGVVNQPQHF
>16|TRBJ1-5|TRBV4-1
CASSQDPFNSNQPQHF
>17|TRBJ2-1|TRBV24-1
CATSDFPGQGLYNEQFF
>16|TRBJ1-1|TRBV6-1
CASSDGGGGPKGEAFF
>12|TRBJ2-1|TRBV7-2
CASSLGWEEQFF
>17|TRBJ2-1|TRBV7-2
CASSSIGGASSYNEQFF
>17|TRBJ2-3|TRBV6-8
CASSPTRQRGSTDTQYF
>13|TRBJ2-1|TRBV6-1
CASSPVPYNEQFF
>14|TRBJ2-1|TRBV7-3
CASRAGDEGSEQFF
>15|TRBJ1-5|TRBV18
CASSPETGVGQPQHF
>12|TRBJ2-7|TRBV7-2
CASSPTGWEQYF
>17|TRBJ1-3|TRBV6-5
CASSYSGQLSSGNTIYF
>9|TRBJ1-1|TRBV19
CPKTGNAFF
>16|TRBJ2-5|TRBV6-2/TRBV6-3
CASSYSPGLFQETQYF
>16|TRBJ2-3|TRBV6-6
CASSQRLAGDRDTQYF
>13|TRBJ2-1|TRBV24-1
CATSYLTEDEQFF